This T cell receptor beta chain is from a study of early T cells in non-severe SARS-CoV-2 infection. About the study: Sequenced bulk RNA came from whole blood that was unsorted, and chains were unpaired. The study's findings and limits: VDJdb matching skewed toward anti-spike CD8 responses, missing private and CD4 specificities.

This clonotype appeared many times. The target antigen is unknown. V shed 2 bases and J shed 7 bases, with 9 bases lying between them. CDR1 is SNHLY, CDR2 FYNNEI, per germline. CDR3 length: 14 residues. Researchers tagged individual cDNA molecules with unique molecular identifiers. TCRdb reprocessed the 5' RACE reads via MiXCR and lists one record per CDR3 protein. The repertoire consists of some 59,000 distinct CDR3 sequences, with about 10% occurring once and the leading ten covering under 5%. V is TRBV2 and J is TRBJ1-6, with D perhaps TRBD1 (5 bases). This TCR was recovered from an adult who was a healthcare worker with PCR-confirmed SARS-CoV-2 infection or an uninfected control (not recorded which). Material: whole blood. The CDR3 DNA is TGTGCCAGCAGTGAACTGGGACGGAATTCACCCCTCCACTTT. Translating gives CASSELGRNSPLHF.